This T cell receptor (beta chain) was identified during a study of breast tumors, draining lymph nodes, adjacent tissues listed by TCRdb under 2016. In terms of the full investigation: In breast cancer patients, the study compared the TCR beta repertoires of tumor, adjacent nontumor tissue and axillary lymph nodes. The study was designed to assess the relationships and possible T-cell exchange between tumor, surrounding tissue and draining lymph node repertoires in human breast cancer.

V drops 0 bases and J drops 12 bases, leaving 12 bases in between. Measured from the cysteine to the phenylalanine, the CDR3 is 12 residues long. Kept here is only the CDR3 DNA, which spans 36 bases and is read in frame from base 1. For CDR1 and CDR2, the germline V gene (reference sequence) lists LNHNV and YYDKDF. Sequenced using an Illumina HiSeq 2000. Multiplex PCR amplification was used to build the TCR beta chain libraries. High-throughput sequencing was used to analyze the amplified TCR beta chain products. TCRdb reworked the public reads: Q25 trimming with fastp, MiXCR clone assembly, productive beta chains retained. Entries that share a CDR3 protein sequence are merged under the most common genes and DNA. Counted in this sample were fewer than 150,000 distinct CDR3 sequences; 20% to 25% of them appeared once. The ten largest account for about 2.2% of the sample. This clonotype was counted at least ten times. Its cognate antigen has yet to be identified. Within one base of it there is no much larger clone, and no base qualities were kept.

Lymph node samples were obtained from the axillary draining lymph nodes of breast cancer patients. Summary of the overall study and its limitations: The conclusion that tumor T cells originate in lymph nodes was framed as consistent with a hypothesis rather than directly demonstrated. The similarity between tumor and nontumor tissue repertoires was significantly greater in luminal-like breast cancer than in basal-like breast cancer. T-cell repertoire diversity in tumors was found to be lower than in lymph nodes but higher than in nontumor tissue, and preferential V and J gene usage was observed. A scenario in which most tumor T cells derive from the lymph node and then expand within tumor tissue was judged to be consistent with the data.

This TCR derives from a female donor with breast cancer. Some clones in this sample may be carry-over from other donors' samples. The V and J genes are TRBV15 and TRBJ2-7; TRBD2 could be the D gene, as 6 bases match. The sequenced sample was axillary lymph node tissue. The CDR3 sequence is CATSRDGGIRYF. The nucleotide sequence is TGTGCCACCAGCAGAGATGGCGGGATTCGGTACTTC.